Listed here is a single T cell receptor beta chain. The table lists this clonotype with many counts. Its antigen remains unidentified. One base away there is no much larger clone; base qualities are not given. V gives up 3 bases and J gives up 0 bases, and the segment between their germline ends measures 8 bases. CDR1 and CDR2 are drawn from the germline V gene (reference sequence): MNHEY, SMNVEV. Reading from cysteine to phenylalanine, the CDR3 counts 15 amino acids. Of the read, only the CDR3 DNA is kept; its 45 bases are in frame from base 1. The TCR beta CDR3 regions were amplified from RNA transcripts. A first-round RT-PCR of the TCR CDR3 used the HTBI primer set with the Qiagen OneStep RT-PCR kit. The libraries were constructed in a second round of multiplex PCR and then size-selected and purified. Libraries were sequenced paired-end with 100 bp reads on an Illumina HiSeq2000. In the source study's methods: SOAPnuke was used to process the raw data, throwing out any read that contained adapters or uncalled bases, had a mean Phred below 15, or lacked an exact constant-primer or identifier match. COPE v1.2.5 was used to merge the high-quality paired reads, and each unique nucleotide sequence was defined as a clonotype. MiTCR v1.1 was used to align the clonotypes against IMGT TRBV, TRBD and TRBJ reference segments. The analysis was restricted to V-J combinations with a frequency above 0.0001, which together covered 99% to 99.2% of the repertoires. The TCS score was defined as F50 (clonal expansion) divided by E x V (chaos), with BLOSUM62-based TCRdist calculated between CDR3 peptides within each V-J. Welch's t-statistics and random forest reduced around 510 V-J features to under 15, which were used in a naive Bayes classifier (R e1071). TCRdb passed the public sequencing reads through fastp at Q25 and MiXCR, retaining productive beta sequences. Each entry merges the rows of one CDR3 protein and shows their most common DNA and genes. What appears here as the V and J calls and clone size reflects TCRdb's work, not the paper's. The sample table shows about 52,000 distinct CDR3 sequences, and around 48% are seen once. The ten largest clones capture roughly 10% of the sample.

The sample comes from a study of T cells in Graves' hyperthyroidism and ophthalmopathy (dated by TCRdb to between 2019 and 2020). Background on the whole study: Peripheral blood samples were taken at the time of initial diagnosis, prior to any treatment. For training and testing, the 95 to 100 patients in the discovery cohort were randomly divided in a 7:3 ratio. TCR Vbeta CDR3 sequencing of around 130 peripheral blood samples (43 ophthalmopathy, 75 or so hyperthyroidism and approximately 17 progressor patients) is reported in the paper. In addition, the study compared T-cell repertoires in thyroid tissue and in blood from roughly six Graves' hyperthyroidism patients. Prospective prediction of ophthalmopathy was tested in an independent validation cohort consisting of some 20 hyperthyroidism patients and 17 patients who later progressed to ophthalmopathy. Once sampling was done, hyperthyroidism patients were given methimazole at a starting dose of 30 mg daily, whereas ophthalmopathy patients were given high-dose intravenous methylprednisolone. To identify TCR V-J signatures that set the groups apart, the researchers used a discovery cohort of about a hundred patients, made up of roughly 45 with Graves' ophthalmopathy and some 60 with stable Graves' hyperthyroidism. What the authors observed across the whole study: Sample size was not statistically predetermined, and blinding of investigators to group allocation was not performed. In validation, the model predicted progression to ophthalmopathy with just under 71% sensitivity and about 72% specificity, a median of 6.5 months before onset. Most expanded thyroid clonotypes (frequency above 0.001) were also found in blood, which suggests that blood repertoires may mirror thyroid immune responses. In cross-validation, a model built on a 13 V-J signature told ophthalmopathy apart from stable hyperthyroidism with approximately 90% sensitivity and 81% to 82% specificity, and in testing the same model reached 80%/75%.

Ophthalmopathy patients had moderately to severely active disease, Clinical Activity Score of at least 3, NOSPECS grade of at least 4, and duration under 3 months. The study excluded patients with uncontrolled infections, other autoimmune diseases, pregnancy or lactation. Clinical symptoms, serum thyroxine and TRAb, thyroid ultrasound, and orbital computed tomography formed the basis for the diagnoses. Ficoll-Paque density gradient centrifugation was used to isolate PBMCs from 9.5 to 10 ml of fresh peripheral blood. Trizol reagent was used to extract total RNA, and RNA quality was then checked on an Agilent 2100 Bioanalyzer.

The rearrangement combines TRBV27 with TRBJ1-4; TRBD1 is perhaps the D gene, given 6 matching bases. The source of this sequence is a woman aged 50 to 60 with Graves' ophthalmopathy. The sequencing sample was made of blood. The CDR3 protein: CASSFGGTTNEKLFF. The sequence in DNA is TGTGCCAGCAGTTTTGGGGGCACAACTAATGAAAAACTGTTTTTT.